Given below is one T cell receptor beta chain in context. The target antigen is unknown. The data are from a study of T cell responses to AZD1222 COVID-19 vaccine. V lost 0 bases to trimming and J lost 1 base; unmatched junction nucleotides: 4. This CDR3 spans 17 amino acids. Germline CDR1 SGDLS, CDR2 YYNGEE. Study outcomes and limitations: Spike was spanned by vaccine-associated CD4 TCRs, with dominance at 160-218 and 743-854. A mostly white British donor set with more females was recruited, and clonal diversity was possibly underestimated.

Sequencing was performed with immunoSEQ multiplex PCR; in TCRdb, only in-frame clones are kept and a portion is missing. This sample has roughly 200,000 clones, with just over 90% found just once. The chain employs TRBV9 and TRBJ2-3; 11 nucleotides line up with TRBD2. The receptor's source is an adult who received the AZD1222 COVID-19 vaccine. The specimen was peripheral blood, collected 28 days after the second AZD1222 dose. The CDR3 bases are TGTGCCAGCAGCGTAGGGCTAGCGGGAGGACGCACAGATACGCAGTATTTT. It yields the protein CASSVGLAGGRTDTQYF.